Sequencing of this T cell receptor beta chain was carried out in a study of blood T cell repertoires in COVID-19. Turning to the study itself: Sites across the United States, Italy and Spain contributed samples from acute and convalescent COVID-19. PBMCs, B-cell-depleted T cells, or T cells were the source of the cDNA or gDNA that made up the material.

In the original workflow: Estimated nucleated cell counts came from reference gene primer amplification. Using immunoSEQ multiplex PCR, the repertoire was profiled, and TCRdb retains in-frame clones only, with some absent. Clone size and the V and J calls come from that table; the DNA yielded D and trimming. The sample contains some 46,000 clones, approximately 83% of which appear only once. This CDR3 has 14 residues. Germline V CDR1 and CDR2: ENHRY, SYGVKD. Trimming removed 8 bases from V and 2 bases from J, with 12 bases in between. Enrolment of Seattle patients took place during active infection, and they were followed longitudinally.

This clonotype was obtained from an elderly woman with COVID-19, enrolled during active disease. This chain links TRBV10-3 with TRBJ2-2, with D possibly TRBD1 on 5 matching bases. The sequenced sample was peripheral blood. The CDR3 nucleotides read TGTGCCATCGGGGTGACAGTTAACACCGGGGAGCTGTTTTTT. This encodes CAIGVTVNTGELFF.